These 26 T cell receptor beta chains were all obtained from the same sample, sequenced in a study of T-cell memory formation after mild COVID-19. TCRdb processed the 5' RACE reads anew with MiXCR; each CDR3 protein has one entry. The table lists fewer than 200,000 distinct CDR3 sequences, less than 20% of them singletons, with roughly 3.9% in the top ten. The sample comprised PBMCs or a T cell subset sorted from them (not recorded which). The receptors were sampled from a man younger than 30 who had mild COVID-19 (a few samples of this study predate the infection). Cell type and time point are not known.

V is TRBV20-1 and J is TRBJ2-1; 7 bases are a match to TRBD2. V lost 2 bases, J lost 7 bases, and 11 bases stayed unmatched. Germline CDR1 and CDR2: DFQATT and SNEGSKA (reference sequence). This CDR3 has 15 amino acids. CDR3 protein: CSARRPAGVGNEQFF. In DNA form, the CDR3 reads TGCAGTGCTAGACGGCCTGCGGGGGTTGGGAATGAGCAGTTCTTC.

The J gene is TRBJ2-7, the V gene TRBV5-1; perhaps TRBD1 as D (6 bases). This CDR3 is 18 amino acids long. Germline lookup yields CDR1 SGHRS and CDR2 YFSETQ. The V end was cut by 4 bases, the J end by 1 base, with 24 bases between. CDR3 sequence: CASSPLGTRTEGSYEQYV. For the CDR3, the DNA is TGCGCCAGCAGCCCCCTAGGTACAAGGACAGAAGGTTCCTACGAGCAGTACGTC.

This clonotype has only a few counts. This chain connects TRBV4-3 to TRBJ2-3; 13 bases are shared with TRBD2. In germline, CDR1 is LGHNA, CDR2 YSLEER. V gave up 3 bases and J gave up 2 bases; unmatched junction bases: 8. There are 18 residues in the CDR3. The CDR3 loop is CASSQELAGGLNTDTQYF. The CDR3 coding sequence is TGCGCCAGCAGCCAGGAACTAGCGGGGGGGCTGAACACAGATACGCAGTATTTT.

This clonotype has just a few counts. The V and J genes are TRBV27 and TRBJ1-5, with 9 bases identical to TRBD1. Germline lookup yields CDR1 MNHEY and CDR2 SMNVEV (reference sequence). CDR3 length equals 14 residues. The V and J ends lost 6 bases and 6 bases, in that order; junction bases with no gene match: 6. CDR3 in amino acids: CASRATGGGQPQHF. The CDR3, as DNA: TGTGCCAGCAGAGCGACAGGGGGGGGTCAGCCCCAGCATTTT.

This clonotype was seen a few times. This chain joins TRBV2 and TRBJ1-1; a possible D gene is TRBD1 (5 bases). The germline V gene encodes CDR1 SNHLY and CDR2 FYNNEI. This CDR3 has 15 residues. The germline V and J ends were trimmed by 2 bases and 3 bases, with 13 bases remaining between them. In DNA form, the CDR3 reads TGTGCCAGCAGTGAACGGGGCAGAGGAGACACTGAAGCTTTCTTT. Translating it yields CASSERGRGDTEAFF.

The CDR3 DNA reads TGCGCCAGCAGCCAAGATCTCGCGGATACGCAGTATTTT. Protein product: CASSQDLADTQYF. The chain carries TRBV4-3 and TRBJ2-3; no definite D call. V was clipped by 0 bases and J by 6 bases, with 7 bases between them. The CDR3 runs 13 residues. Germline CDR1 reads LGHNA; CDR2 reads YSLEER.

The V gene is TRBV7-6, the J gene TRBJ2-3; 9 bases agree with TRBD2. The ends lost 5 bases at V and 0 bases at J; junction bases unmatched: 6. The CDR3 sequence is 16 residues long. Germline V CDR1 and CDR2: SGHVS, FNYEAQ. This chain's CDR3 is CASSTLLAGSTDTQYF. The CDR3 DNA follows: TGTGCCAGCAGCACCCTCCTAGCGGGGAGCACAGATACGCAGTATTTT.

The rearrangement uses TRBV24-1 and TRBJ2-3; D is unresolved. This CDR3 region has 13 residues. The V gene's germline CDR1 is KGHDR and CDR2 SFDVKD. The germline V and J ends were trimmed by 4 bases and 1 base, with 5 bases remaining between them. The CDR3: CATSDGGTDTQYF. DNA for the CDR3: TGTGCCACCAGTGACGGTGGCACAGATACGCAGTATTTT.

This chain joins TRBV2 and TRBJ2-7; 7 nucleotides line up with TRBD1. CDR1 is SNHLY, CDR2 FYNNEI, per germline. Trimming cost V 4 bases and J 0 bases; bases outside gene matches: 6. This CDR3 is built from 15 residues. The CDR3 DNA reads as TGTGCCAGCAGTGGAGACAGGGTCAGCTCCTACGAGCAGTACTTC. Amino acid sequence: CASSGDRVSSYEQYF.

V is TRBV6-5 and J is TRBJ2-1, with D possibly matching TRBD2 (5 bases). V was shortened by 8 bases and J by 5 bases, with 13 bases between the two germline ends. CDR1 is MNHEY, CDR2 SVGAGI, per germline. The CDR3 spans 13 residues. The DNA for the CDR3 is TGTGCCAGCGTCCGGGGAGATAACAATGAGCAGTTCTTC. This translates into CASVRGDNNEQFF.

The CDR3 DNA sequence: TGCAGTGCTAGAGAGGAGGGGTGGAGCACAGATACGCAGTATTTT. Its protein is CSAREEGWSTDTQYF. This chain connects TRBV20-1 to TRBJ2-3, with TRBD2 as a possible D gene (6 bases). In germline, CDR1 is DFQATT, CDR2 SNEGSKA (reference sequence). CDR3 length: 15 residues. V was clipped by 0 bases and J by 0 bases, with 10 bases between them.

In its sample, this clonotype was seen a few times. The chain links TRBV29-1 to TRBJ2-3; no clear D. V was clipped by 3 bases and J by 0 bases, with 10 bases between them. CDR1 is SQVTM and CDR2 is ANQGSEA in the germline V gene. The CDR3 runs to 14 residues. The CDR3 sequence is CSVDTQSSTDTQYF. For the CDR3, the DNA is TGCAGCGTTGACACCCAGTCTAGCACAGATACGCAGTATTTT.

The rearrangement links TRBV7-2 to TRBJ1-2, with TRBD1 as a possible D gene (5 bases). The germline V gene encodes CDR1 SGHTA and CDR2 FQGNSA. The germline V and J ends were trimmed by 3 bases and 4 bases, with 9 bases remaining between them. This CDR3 has 13 residues. The chain's CDR3 is CASSLRQGYGYTF. CDR3 bases: TGTGCCAGCAGCTTGAGGCAGGGCTATGGCTACACCTTC.

This clonotype was counted ten times or more. The chain couples TRBV20-1 to TRBJ2-2; 7 positions match TRBD2. Trimming took 6 bases from V and 3 from J; bases not matched to a gene: 10. CDR1 and CDR2 (germline): DFQATT, SNEGSKA (reference sequence). This CDR3 spans 15 amino acids. The CDR3 coding sequence is TGCAGTGCCAGGCGAGAGCGGGGTTACACCGGGGAGCTGTTTTTT. Its protein product is CSARRERGYTGELFF.

This clonotype turned up a few times. V and J are TRBV5-6 and TRBJ1-5; no reliable D call. The V gene's germline CDR1 is SGHDT and CDR2 YYEEEE. This CDR3 is built from 14 residues. V was cut by 0 bases and J by 7 bases, with 11 bases left in between. The CDR3 region has the DNA TGTGCCAGCAGCTTGGGAAATCAACCCCAGCCCCAGCATTTT. Its translation: CASSLGNQPQPQHF. The whole variable domain, remainder taken from reference TRBV5-6 and TRBJ1-5, is DAGVTQSPTHLIKTRGQQVTLRCSPKSGHDTVSWYQQALGQGPQFIFQYYEEEERQRGNFPDRFSGHQFPNYSSELNVNALLLGDSALYLCASSLGNQPQPQHFGDGTRLSIL.

This chain uses TRBV4-1 with TRBJ1-2, with TRBD1 matching 7 bases. This CDR3 contains 15 residues. J gave up 6 bases and V 3 bases, and 10 bases lay outside the gene matches. CDR1 and CDR2 (germline): MGHRA, YSYEKL. For the CDR3, the DNA is TGCGCCAGCAGCCACTTTATTGGACAGGAGAATGGCTACACCTTC. It encodes CASSHFIGQENGYTF.

V and J are TRBV30 and TRBJ2-3; D is ambiguous. In germline, CDR1 is GTSNPN, CDR2 SVGIG (reference sequence). This CDR3 region has 21 residues. Trimming removed 0 bases at V and 0 bases at J, with 28 bases between. CDR3 protein: CAWSVPRTQSTYTTSTDTQYF. The CDR3 DNA reads TGTGCCTGGAGTGTACCTAGGACCCAGTCTACATACACAACTAGCACAGATACGCAGTATTTT.

The rearrangement uses TRBV5-1 and TRBJ1-1, with D uncertain. Germline V gene sequence: CDR1 SGHRS, CDR2 YFSETQ. Trimming took off 0 bases at V and 1 base at J, with 7 bases between the two ends. CDR3 length: 14 residues. This chain's CDR3 is CASSLGPSNTEAFF. CDR3 DNA sequence: TGCGCCAGCAGCTTGGGACCGTCGAACACTGAAGCTTTCTTT.

V usage is TRBV11-2 and J usage is TRBJ2-1; 10 nucleotides align to TRBD2. The CDR3 contains 15 residues. Germline assignment: CDR1 SGHAT and CDR2 FQNNGV. Losses at the gene ends were 6 bases for V and 4 bases for J; bases not matched to a gene: 6. DNA for the CDR3: TGTGCCAGCAGTACCGGGACTAGCGTGTACAATGAGCAGTTCTTC. This translates into CASSTGTSVYNEQFF.

The chain joins TRBV4-2 to TRBJ2-3; no definite D call. In germline, CDR1 is LGHNA, CDR2 YNFKEQ. This CDR3 has 15 amino acids. V was pared by 0 bases and J by 1 base, with 8 bases between. The CDR3 region has the DNA TGTGCCAGCAGCCAAGAAGCCGGCGGCACAGATACGCAGTATTTT. As protein: CASSQEAGGTDTQYF.

The V and J genes are TRBV9 and TRBJ2-5; D call uncertain. The germline CDR1 and CDR2 sequences are SGDLS and YYNGEE. Trimming took off 0 bases at V and 1 base at J, with 10 bases between the two ends. The CDR3 loop spans 15 amino acids. This CDR3 reads CASSVGIMAQETQYF. For the CDR3, the DNA is TGTGCCAGCAGCGTAGGAATAATGGCCCAAGAGACCCAGTACTTC.

The chain employs TRBV21-1 and TRBJ2-1. TRBV21-1 counts as a pseudogene. This CDR3 is built from 17 residues. This chain's CDR3 is CASSNRQEPISYNEQFF. The CDR3 coding sequence is TGTGCCAGCAGCAATAGGCAGGAGCCCATCTCCTACAATGAGCAGTTCTTC.

V gene TRBV20-1 combines with J gene TRBJ2-1, with D possibly being TRBD2 (6 bases). The CDR3 contains 15 residues. In germline, CDR1 is DFQATT, CDR2 SNEGSKA (reference sequence). Trimming removed 6 bases from V and 0 bases from J, with 15 bases in between. In nucleotides, the CDR3 is TGCAGTGCAGGGCGGGGACCCATCTCCTACAATGAGCAGTTCTTC. Translation: CSAGRGPISYNEQFF.

The chain has TRBV5-1 and TRBJ1-5; possibly TRBD1 for D (5 bases). The CDR3 runs to 13 residues. Per the germline V gene, CDR1 is SGHRS and CDR2 is YFSETQ. The V and J ends lost 4 bases and 6 bases respectively, with 11 bases between them. The CDR3 loop reads CASSPSGPQPQHF. CDR3 nucleotides: TGCGCCAGCAGCCCGTCAGGGCCTCAGCCCCAGCATTTT.

In this sample, this clonotype turned up once. This rearrangement joins TRBV30 to TRBJ2-3, with D perhaps matching TRBD2 (6 bases). The CDR3 spans 16 residues. Germline values: CDR1 GTSNPN, CDR2 SVGIG (reference sequence). Between the trimmed V and J ends, which lost 0 bases and 0 bases, there was a span of 13 bases. CDR3 DNA sequence: TGTGCCTGGAGTGTATTTAGCGGTTCTAGCACAGATACGCAGTATTTT. Its translation is CAWSVFSGSSTDTQYF.

This clonotype was seen only once. This chain connects TRBV5-1 to TRBJ2-5; 11 bases match TRBD1. Trimming removed 2 bases from V and 2 bases from J; junction bases left unmatched: 2. There are 15 residues in the CDR3. Germline-derived CDR1 and CDR2 are SGHRS and YFSETQ. CDR3 loop: CASSFGTGGQETQYF. The DNA for the CDR3 is TGCGCCAGCAGCTTCGGGACAGGGGGACAAGAGACCCAGTACTTC.